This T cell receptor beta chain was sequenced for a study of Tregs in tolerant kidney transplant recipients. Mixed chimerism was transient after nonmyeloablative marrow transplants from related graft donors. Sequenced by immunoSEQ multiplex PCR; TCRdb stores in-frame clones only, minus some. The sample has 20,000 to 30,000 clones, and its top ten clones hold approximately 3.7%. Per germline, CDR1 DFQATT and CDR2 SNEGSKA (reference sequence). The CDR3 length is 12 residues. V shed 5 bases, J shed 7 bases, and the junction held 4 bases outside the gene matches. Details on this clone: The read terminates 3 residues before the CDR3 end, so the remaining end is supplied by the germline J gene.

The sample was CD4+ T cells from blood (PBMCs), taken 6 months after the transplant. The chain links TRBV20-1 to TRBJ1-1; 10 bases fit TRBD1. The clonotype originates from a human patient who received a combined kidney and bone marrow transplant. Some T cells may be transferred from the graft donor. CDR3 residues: CSAWDRGVEAFF. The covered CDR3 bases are TGCAGTGCTTGGGACAGGGGTGTTGAA.